These T cell receptor beta chains were read from a single sample in a study of Ad26.COV2.S vaccination and SARS-CoV-2 variants. The repertoire was sequenced with immunoSEQ multiplex PCR; TCRdb's copy has only in-frame clones and lacks some. The sample consists of some 190,000 clones, roughly 85% of them appearing once. The sequencing here drew on peripheral blood, taken after recovery from COVID-19. Receptors were obtained from a human donor who had recovered from COVID-19. CDR3s include the opening cysteine and the closing phenylalanine or tryptophan. D genes are given only for firm matches. Some rows have no size entry. The others give once, few or many, or a class for an expanded clone.

d_gene,j_gene,v_gene,abundance,CDR3aa,CDR3nt
TRBD2,TRBJ2-7,TRBV2,NA,CASSRGLAGEHEQYF,TGTGCCAGCAGTCGCGGACTAGCGGGAGAACACGAGCAGTACTTC
NA,TRBJ2-3,TRBV3-1/TRBV3-2,NA,CASSQIEDTQYF,TGTGCCAGCAGCCAAATCGAAGATACGCAGTATTTT
TRBD2,TRBJ2-7,TRBV6-1,NA,CASSEGWGAGVSYEQYF,TGTGCCAGCAGTGAAGGGTGGGGAGCGGGAGTCTCCTACGAGCAGTACTTC
NA,TRBJ2-3,TRBV7-6,NA,CASSLGGASTDTQYF,TGTGCCAGCAGCTTGGGCGGGGCGAGCACAGATACGCAGTATTTT
NA,TRBJ2-7,TRBV2,NA,CASRESYEQYF,TGTGCCAGCAGGGAGAGCTACGAGCAGTACTTC
TRBD1,TRBJ2-3,TRBV5-8,NA,CASGPRGHRDTQYF,TGTGCCAGCGGTCCCAGGGGGCATCGAGATACGCAGTATTTT
NA,TRBJ2-7,TRBV5-1,NA,CASSFGGSYEQYF,TGCGCCAGCAGTTTCGGGGGTTCCTACGAGCAGTACTTC
TRBD1,TRBJ1-5,TRBV28,NA,CASSLGGTGGWQPQHF,TGTGCCAGCAGCTTAGGGGGGACAGGGGGTTGGCAGCCCCAGCATTTT
NA,TRBJ2-7,TRBV28,NA,CASSFGGRGSYEQYF,TGTGCCAGCAGTTTTGGGGGTAGGGGCTCCTACGAGCAGTACTTC
TRBD1,TRBJ2-7,TRBV30,NA,CAWKTGGTYEQYF,TGTGCCTGGAAAACAGGGGGGACCTACGAGCAGTACTTC
NA,TRBJ1-1,TRBV5-6,NA,CASSLVEYPEAFF,TGTGCCAGCAGCTTAGTAGAGTACCCTGAAGCTTTCTTT
NA,TRBJ1-6,TRBV5-6,NA,CASSLEDTSENSPLHF,TGTGCCAGCAGCTTAGAGGACACATCCGAAAATTCACCCCTCCACTTT
NA,TRBJ2-1,TRBV4-1,NA,CASSQVPGSNEQFF,TGCGCCAGCAGCCAAGTACCGGGCTCCAATGAGCAGTTCTTC
TRBD2,TRBJ2-1,TRBV5-1,NA,CASSPRAGGVANEQFF,TGCGCCAGCAGCCCTCGAGCGGGAGGGGTTGCAAATGAGCAGTTCTTC
NA,TRBJ1-2,TRBV14,NA,CASSPTQRGIYGYTF,TGTGCCAGCAGCCCGACGCAGCGGGGCATCTATGGCTACACCTTC
NA,TRBJ1-3,TRBV6-5,NA,CASSYNVGPGNTIYF,TGTGCCAGCAGTTATAATGTCGGACCCGGAAACACCATATATTTT
NA,TRBJ1-6,TRBV6-1,NA,CASSESGGNSPLHF,TGTGCCAGCAGTGAAAGCGGGGGCAATTCACCCCTCCACTTT
TRBD2,TRBJ2-5,TRBV9,NA,CASSVAAGVGETQYF,TGTGCCAGCAGCGTAGCGGCGGGGGTCGGGGAGACCCAGTACTTC
TRBD2,TRBJ2-1,TRBV5-1,NA,CASTLNTGLAGGNEQFF,TGCGCCAGCACCTTAAATACCGGACTAGCGGGAGGCAATGAGCAGTTCTTC
TRBD2,TRBJ2-1,TRBV5-1,NA,CASSSLAGGGEQFF,TGCGCCAGCAGCTCGCTAGCGGGAGGAGGTGAGCAGTTCTTC
NA,TRBJ2-3,TRBV9,once,CASSARGMGTDTQYF,TGTGCCAGCAGCGCCCGAGGCATGGGCACAGATACGCAGTATTTT
NA,TRBJ2-1,TRBV5-1,NA,CASSLGDRPEDEQFF,TGCGCCAGCAGCTTGGGGGACCGCCCCGAGGATGAGCAGTTCTTC
NA,TRBJ2-3,TRBV7-9,NA,CASSLVLFGQGGTDTQYF,TGTGCCAGCAGCTTAGTTTTATTCGGGCAGGGTGGCACAGATACGCAGTATTTT
TRBD1,TRBJ2-7,TRBV4-2,NA,CASSHNRGYYEQYF,TGTGCCAGCAGCCACAACAGGGGGTACTACGAGCAGTACTTC
NA,TRBJ2-7,TRBV5-6,NA,CASSGGYPYEQYF,TGTGCCAGCAGCGGGGGGTACCCCTACGAGCAGTACTTC
TRBD1,TRBJ2-2,TRBV4-1,NA,CASSTRTGGWTGELFF,TGCGCCAGCAGCACCCGGACAGGGGGCTGGACCGGGGAGCTGTTTTTT
NA,TRBJ1-1,TRBV3-1/TRBV3-2,NA,CASSQVGASTEAFF,TGTGCCAGCAGCCAAGTGGGGGCGTCAACTGAAGCTTTCTTT
NA,TRBJ2-7,TRBV7-9,NA,CASSTDEQYF,TGTGCCAGCAGCACCGACGAGCAGTACTTC
TRBD2,TRBJ2-3,TRBV3-1/TRBV3-2,once,CASSPGLAGDTQYF,TGTGCCAGCAGCCCGGGACTAGCGGGAGATACGCAGTATTTT
TRBD2,TRBJ2-3,TRBV13,NA,CASSSLGRAPDTQYF,TGTGCCAGCAGCTCTCTCGGGAGGGCCCCAGATACGCAGTATTTT
NA,TRBJ2-7,TRBV5-1,NA,CASSLALGVPYEQYF,TGCGCCAGCAGCTTGGCCCTCGGGGTACCCTACGAGCAGTACTTC
NA,TRBJ1-2,TRBV5-8,once,CASSSNTVYGYTF,TGTGCCAGCAGCTCCAACACAGTCTATGGCTACACCTTC
NA,TRBJ2-7,TRBV5-5,NA,CASSPGDGPYEQYF,TGTGCCAGCAGCCCGGGAGATGGCCCCTACGAGCAGTACTTC
TRBD1,TRBJ1-5,TRBV3-1/TRBV3-2,NA,CASSRSTGAQPQHF,TGTGCCAGCAGCCGATCTACAGGGGCTCAGCCCCAGCATTTT
TRBD2,TRBJ2-2,TRBV7-2,NA,CASSLMRTSTNTGELFF,TGTGCCAGCAGCTTAATGAGGACTAGTACGAACACCGGGGAGCTGTTTTTT
NA,TRBJ1-1,TRBV28,NA,CASSSWGARSTEAFF,TGTGCCAGCAGTTCATGGGGGGCGCGGAGCACTGAAGCTTTCTTT
NA,TRBJ2-4,TRBV27,NA,CASSPTGLLAKNIQYF,TGTGCCAGCAGTCCCACAGGTCTTTTAGCCAAAAACATTCAGTACTTC
NA,TRBJ2-3,TRBV7-6,NA,CASSLGFKGSTDTQYF,TGTGCCAGCAGCTTAGGTTTCAAGGGGAGCACAGATACGCAGTATTTT
NA,TRBJ1-3,TRBV5-5,NA,CASSLARQNSGNTIYF,TGTGCCAGCAGCCTGGCCAGACAAAACTCTGGAAACACCATATATTTT
NA,TRBJ1-4,TRBV5-6,NA,CASSALPGEKLFF,TGTGCCAGCAGCGCCCTTCCCGGGGAAAAACTGTTTTTT
TRBD1,TRBJ1-3,TRBV6-1,once,CASSARDRAPSGNTIYF,TGTGCCAGCAGTGCCCGGGACAGGGCCCCCTCTGGAAACACCATATATTTT
TRBD2,TRBJ2-7,TRBV10-1,NA,CASRYPGLEGHEQYF,TGCGCCAGCAGATATCCGGGACTAGAGGGCCACGAGCAGTACTTC
NA,TRBJ1-1,TRBV30,NA,CAWARGPNTEAFF,TGTGCCTGGGCCAGGGGCCCGAACACTGAAGCTTTCTTT
NA,TRBJ2-1,TRBV6-5,NA,CASSLTGNEQFF,TGTGCCAGTAGCCTCACTGGCAATGAGCAGTTCTTC
TRBD1,TRBJ1-1,TRBV18,NA,CASSLRGGNTEAFF,TGTGCCAGCTCGCTCAGGGGGGGGAACACTGAAGCTTTCTTT
NA,TRBJ1-1,TRBV1,NA,CTRLGAFF,TGCACCAGACTAGGAGCTTTCTTT
NA,TRBJ2-1,TRBV5-6,NA,CASSLIGPLNEQFF,TGTGCCAGCAGCTTGATAGGACCCCTCAATGAGCAGTTCTTC
NA,TRBJ2-1,TRBV27,NA,CASSLVSVDNEQFF,TGTGCCAGCAGTTTAGTATCCGTAGACAATGAGCAGTTCTTC
TRBD1,TRBJ2-2,TRBV6-6,NA,CASCRPTGLNSGELFF,TGTGCCAGCTGTAGACCGACAGGGTTGAACTCCGGGGAGCTGTTTTTT
TRBD2,TRBJ2-7,TRBV6-5,NA,CASSPRGGGSYEQYF,TGTGCCAGCAGCCCCCGGGGGGGCGGAAGCTACGAGCAGTACTTC
NA,TRBJ2-1,TRBV5-1,NA,CASSLGWGGNYNEQFF,TGCGCCAGCAGCTTGGGGTGGGGAGGTAACTACAATGAGCAGTTCTTC
TRBD2,TRBJ2-3,TRBV25-1,NA,CASTPRGTDTQYF,TGTGCCAGCACCCCGCGGGGGACAGATACGCAGTATTTT
TRBD2,TRBJ2-1,TRBV30,NA,CAWSTSGYNEQFF,TGTGCCTGGAGTACTAGCGGCTACAATGAGCAGTTCTTC